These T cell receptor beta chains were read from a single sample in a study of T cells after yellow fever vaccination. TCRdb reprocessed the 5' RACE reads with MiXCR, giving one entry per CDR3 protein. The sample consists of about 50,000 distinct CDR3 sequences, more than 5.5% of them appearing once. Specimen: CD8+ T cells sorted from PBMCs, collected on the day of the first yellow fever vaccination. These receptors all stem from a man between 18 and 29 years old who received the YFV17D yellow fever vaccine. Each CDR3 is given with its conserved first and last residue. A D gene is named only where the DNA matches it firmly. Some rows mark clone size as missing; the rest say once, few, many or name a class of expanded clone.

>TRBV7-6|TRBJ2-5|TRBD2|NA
CASSLAGLAGGQYQETQYF
TGTGCCAGCAGCTTAGCAGGGCTAGCGGGGGGACAGTACCAAGAGACCCAGTACTTC
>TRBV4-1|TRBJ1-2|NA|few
CASSQDRAINYGYTF
TGCGCCAGCAGCCAAGACAGGGCTATTAACTATGGCTACACCTTC
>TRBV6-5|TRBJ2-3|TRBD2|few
CASSRPLGAGGTDTQYF
TGTGCCAGCAGTCGTCCCCTGGGAGCGGGGGGCACAGATACGCAGTATTTT
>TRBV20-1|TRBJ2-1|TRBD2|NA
CSARDLRGGLNEQFF
TGCAGTGCTAGAGATTTGCGGGGGGGCCTCAATGAGCAGTTCTTC
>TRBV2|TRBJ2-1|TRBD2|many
CASAAQAGGYNEQFF
TGTGCCAGCGCGGCCCAGGCGGGGGGCTACAATGAGCAGTTCTTC
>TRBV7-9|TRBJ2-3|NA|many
CASSRPTPSTDTQYF
TGTGCCAGCAGCCGACCGACACCAAGCACAGATACGCAGTATTTT
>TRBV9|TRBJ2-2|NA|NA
CASSVERRGEVITNTGELFF
TGTGCCAGCAGCGTAGAAAGGAGAGGGGAAGTTATAACGAACACCGGGGAGCTGTTTTTT
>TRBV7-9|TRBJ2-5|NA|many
CASEGGGQETQYF
TGTGCCAGCGAAGGGGGGGGTCAAGAGACCCAGTACTTC
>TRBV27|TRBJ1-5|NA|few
CASSAYRDVNQPQHF
TGTGCCAGCAGTGCCTACAGGGATGTCAATCAGCCCCAGCATTTT
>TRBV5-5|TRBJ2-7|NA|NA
CASSRSPGTATYEQYF
TGTGCCAGCAGCCGGTCCCCCGGCACAGCCACCTACGAGCAGTACTTC
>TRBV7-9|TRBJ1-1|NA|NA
CASRGTGMNTEAFF
TGTGCCAGCAGAGGTACAGGGATGAACACTGAAGCTTTCTTT
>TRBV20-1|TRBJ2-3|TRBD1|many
CSARPDRVGTDTQYF
TGCAGTGCTAGACCCGACAGGGTGGGCACAGATACGCAGTATTTT
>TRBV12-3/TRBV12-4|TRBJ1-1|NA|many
CASIEWGTEAFF
TGTGCCAGCATCGAGTGGGGCACTGAAGCTTTCTTT
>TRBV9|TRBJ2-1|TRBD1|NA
CASSVGGQTEQFF
TGTGCCAGCAGCGTAGGGGGACAGACTGAGCAGTTCTTC
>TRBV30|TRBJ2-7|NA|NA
CAWSGGAGSYEQYF
TGTGCCTGGAGTGGGGGGGCGGGATCCTACGAGCAGTACTTC
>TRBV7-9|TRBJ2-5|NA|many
CASSSQETQYF
TGTGCCAGCAGCTCTCAAGAGACCCAGTACTTC
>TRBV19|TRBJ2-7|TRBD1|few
CASSIRDRVYEQYF
TGTGCCAGTAGTATCCGAGACAGGGTATACGAGCAGTACTTC
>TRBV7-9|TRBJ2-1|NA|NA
CASSLATFYNEQFF
TGTGCCAGCAGCTTAGCGACTTTTTACAATGAGCAGTTCTTC
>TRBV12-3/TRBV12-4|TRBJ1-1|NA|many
CASSFGRRTYTEAFF
TGTGCCAGCAGTTTCGGGAGACGGACTTACACTGAAGCTTTCTTT
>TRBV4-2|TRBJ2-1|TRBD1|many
CASSQEGQGDDEQFF
TGTGCCAGCAGCCAAGAGGGACAGGGGGACGATGAGCAGTTCTTC
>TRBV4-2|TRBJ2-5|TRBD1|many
CASSHRDRGTETQYF
TGTGCCAGCAGCCACCGGGACAGGGGGACGGAGACCCAGTACTTC
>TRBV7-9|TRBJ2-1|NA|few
CASSLSQREQFF
TGTGCCAGCAGCTTGAGCCAAAGGGAGCAGTTCTTC
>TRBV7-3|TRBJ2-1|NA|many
CASRHRDGDIAQFF
TGTGCCAGCAGGCACCGGGACGGCGATATAGCGCAGTTCTTC
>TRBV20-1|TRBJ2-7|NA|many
CSARDLPRQGMDLEQYF
TGCAGTGCTAGAGATCTCCCCCGGCAGGGAATGGATCTAGAGCAGTACTTC
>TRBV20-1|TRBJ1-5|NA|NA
CSARVSNQPQHF
TGCAGTGCTAGAGTTAGCAATCAGCCCCAGCATTTT
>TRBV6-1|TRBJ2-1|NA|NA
CASSGLAGLINNEQFF
TGTGCCAGCAGTGGCCTCGCGGGACTCATCAACAATGAGCAGTTCTTC
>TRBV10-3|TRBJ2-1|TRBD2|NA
CAIRGTLAGEEDEQFF
TGTGCCATCAGGGGGACCCTAGCGGGTGAGGAGGATGAGCAGTTCTTC
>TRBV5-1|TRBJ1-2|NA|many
CASSPENYGYTF
TGCGCCAGCAGCCCAGAGAACTATGGCTACACCTTC
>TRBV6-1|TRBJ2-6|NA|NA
CASSEGEFDSGANVLTF
TGTGCCAGCAGTGAAGGAGAATTCGACTCTGGGGCCAACGTCCTGACTTTC
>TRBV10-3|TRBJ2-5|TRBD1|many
CAISESTGGGETQYF
TGTGCCATCAGTGAGTCAACAGGGGGAGGAGAGACCCAGTACTTC
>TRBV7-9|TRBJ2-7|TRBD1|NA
CASSLPVGQGHEQYF
TGTGCCAGCAGCCTGCCAGTTGGACAGGGGCACGAGCAGTACTTC
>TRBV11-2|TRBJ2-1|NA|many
CASSRPRGGGHSYNEQFF
TGTGCCAGCAGCCGTCCCCGCGGGGGCGGCCACTCCTACAATGAGCAGTTCTTC
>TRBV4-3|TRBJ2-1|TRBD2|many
CASSQEVAGGYNEQFF
TGCGCCAGCAGCCAAGAGGTAGCGGGGGGTTACAATGAGCAGTTCTTC
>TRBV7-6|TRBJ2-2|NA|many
CASSSQGGDPYTGELFF
TGTGCCAGCAGCAGCCAGGGGGGGGACCCCTACACCGGGGAGCTGTTTTTT
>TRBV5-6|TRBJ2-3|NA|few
CASSLSADTQYF
TGTGCCAGCAGCTTATCCGCCGATACGCAGTATTTT
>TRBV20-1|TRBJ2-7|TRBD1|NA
CSARDPITGDYEQYF
TGCAGTGCTAGAGACCCCATCACAGGGGACTACGAGCAGTACTTC
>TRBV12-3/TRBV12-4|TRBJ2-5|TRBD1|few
CASSQTGGGETQYF
TGTGCCAGCAGTCAGACAGGGGGGGGAGAGACCCAGTACTTC
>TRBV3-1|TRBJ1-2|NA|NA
CASSQSGRINPDGYTF
TGTGCCAGCAGCCAAAGCGGCCGAATAAACCCGGATGGCTACACCTTC
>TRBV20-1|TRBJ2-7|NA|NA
CSAPRSDTYEQYF
TGCAGTGCCCCCCGATCTGATACCTACGAGCAGTACTTC
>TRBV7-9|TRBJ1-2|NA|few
CASSPTEVNAYGYTF
TGTGCCAGCAGCCCGACAGAGGTCAATGCCTATGGCTACACCTTC
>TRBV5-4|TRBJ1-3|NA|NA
CASTDRTTGNTIYF
TGTGCCAGCACTGACAGGACGACTGGAAACACCATATATTTT
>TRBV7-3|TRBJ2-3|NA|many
CASSLIGGTDTQYF
TGTGCCAGCAGCTTAATCGGCGGGACAGATACGCAGTATTTT
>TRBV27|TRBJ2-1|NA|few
CASSFPPGNEQFF
TGTGCCAGCAGTTTCCCCCCCGGGAATGAGCAGTTCTTC
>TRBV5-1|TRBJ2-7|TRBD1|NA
CASSLWTGGYEQYF
TGCGCCAGCAGCTTGTGGACAGGGGGCTACGAGCAGTACTTC
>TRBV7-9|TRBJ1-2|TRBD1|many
CASSSGTGVYYGYTF
TGTGCCAGCAGCTCGGGGACAGGGGTGTACTATGGCTACACCTTC
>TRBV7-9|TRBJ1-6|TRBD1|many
CASSVPQGPDSPLHF
TGTGCCAGCAGCGTCCCACAGGGGCCCGATTCACCCCTCCACTTT
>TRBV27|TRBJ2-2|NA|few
CASLSPGRYTGELFF
TGTGCCAGCCTCTCCCCGGGACGGTACACCGGGGAGCTGTTTTTT
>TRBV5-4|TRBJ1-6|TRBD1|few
CASSGTGDSPLHF
TGTGCCAGTTCCGGGACAGGGGATTCACCCCTCCACTTT
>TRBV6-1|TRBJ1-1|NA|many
CASTDWGLNTEAFF
TGTGCCAGCACCGATTGGGGGCTGAACACTGAAGCTTTCTTT
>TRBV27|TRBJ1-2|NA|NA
CASSLSPGSPYGYTF
TGTGCCAGCAGTTTATCACCGGGTTCCCCCTATGGCTACACCTTC
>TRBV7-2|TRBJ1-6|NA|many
CASSLDSLSPLHF
TGTGCCAGCAGCCTGGACAGTTTGTCACCCCTCCACTTT
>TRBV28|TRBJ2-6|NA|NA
CASREVDDSSPGANVLTF
TGTGCCAGCAGAGAGGTCGACGATTCCAGTCCTGGGGCCAACGTCCTGACTTTC
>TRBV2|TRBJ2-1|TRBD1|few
CASSVISGTGANNEQFF
TGTGCCAGCAGTGTTATTTCCGGGACAGGGGCGAACAATGAGCAGTTCTTC
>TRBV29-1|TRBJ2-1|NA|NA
CSVRLVSYNEQFF
TGCAGCGTCAGACTAGTTTCCTACAATGAGCAGTTCTTC
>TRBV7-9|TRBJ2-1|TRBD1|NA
CASTLRDRGLNEQFF
TGTGCCAGCACCCTGAGAGACAGGGGGCTGAATGAGCAGTTCTTC
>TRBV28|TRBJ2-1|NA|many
CASSHGQTFHNEQFF
TGTGCCAGCAGTCACGGACAAACATTTCACAATGAGCAGTTCTTC
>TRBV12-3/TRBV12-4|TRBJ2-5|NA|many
CASSAPTTPWMTQYF
TGTGCCAGCAGTGCCCCGACGACCCCTTGGATGACCCAGTACTTC
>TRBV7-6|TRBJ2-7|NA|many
CASSRTAAIYEQYF
TGTGCCAGCAGCCGGACCGCAGCCATCTACGAGCAGTACTTC
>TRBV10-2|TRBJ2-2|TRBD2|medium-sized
CASSDLGRGTNTGELFF
TGCGCCAGCAGTGATCTAGGGCGGGGGACTAACACCGGGGAGCTGTTTTTT
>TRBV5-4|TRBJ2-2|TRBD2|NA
CASSPRTSLTGELFF
TGTGCCAGCAGCCCGAGGACTAGCCTAACCGGGGAGCTGTTTTTT